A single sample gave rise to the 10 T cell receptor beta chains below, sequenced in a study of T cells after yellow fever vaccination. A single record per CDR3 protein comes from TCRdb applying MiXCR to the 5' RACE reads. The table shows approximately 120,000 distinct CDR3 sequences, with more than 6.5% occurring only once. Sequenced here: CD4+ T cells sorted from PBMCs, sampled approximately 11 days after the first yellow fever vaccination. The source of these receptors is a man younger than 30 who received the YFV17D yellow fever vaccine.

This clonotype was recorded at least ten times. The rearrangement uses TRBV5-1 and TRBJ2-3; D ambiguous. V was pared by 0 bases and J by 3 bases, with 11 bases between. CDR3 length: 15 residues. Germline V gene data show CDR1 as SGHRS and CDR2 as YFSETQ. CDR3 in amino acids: CASSLEVDWTDTQYF. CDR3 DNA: TGCGCCAGCAGCTTGGAGGTAGACTGGACAGATACGCAGTATTTT.

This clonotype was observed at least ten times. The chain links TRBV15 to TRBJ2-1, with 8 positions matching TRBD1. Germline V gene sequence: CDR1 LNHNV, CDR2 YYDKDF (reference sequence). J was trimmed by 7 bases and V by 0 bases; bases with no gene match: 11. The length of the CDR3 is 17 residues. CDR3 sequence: CATSRDPGATGVNEQFF. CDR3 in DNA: TGTGCCACCAGCAGAGATCCCGGGGCGACAGGGGTAAATGAGCAGTTCTTC.

The CDR3 nucleotides read TGCGCCAGCAGCCCTACTCCGTCCGACAGGGCCACCTATGGCTACACCTTC. This gives the protein CASSPTPSDRATYGYTF. The chain joins TRBV5-1 to TRBJ1-2; 7 nucleotides line up with TRBD1. In germline, CDR1 is SGHRS, CDR2 YFSETQ. This CDR3 is built from 17 residues. Trimming removed 4 bases from V and 4 bases from J; junction bases left unmatched: 16.

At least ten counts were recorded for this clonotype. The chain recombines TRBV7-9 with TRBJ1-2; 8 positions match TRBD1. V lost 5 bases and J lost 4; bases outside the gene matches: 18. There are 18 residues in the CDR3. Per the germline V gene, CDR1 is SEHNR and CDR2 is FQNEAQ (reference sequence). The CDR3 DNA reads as TGTGCCAGCAGCAAGACGGACCGGGACAGGCTTGGTAGCTATGGCTACACCTTC. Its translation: CASSKTDRDRLGSYGYTF.

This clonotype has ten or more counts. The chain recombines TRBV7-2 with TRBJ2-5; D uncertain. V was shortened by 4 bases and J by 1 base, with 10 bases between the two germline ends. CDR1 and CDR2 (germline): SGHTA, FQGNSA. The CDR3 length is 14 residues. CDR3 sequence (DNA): TGTGCCAGCAGCTCCTCCCAAGTCCAAGAGACCCAGTACTTC. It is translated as CASSSSQVQETQYF.

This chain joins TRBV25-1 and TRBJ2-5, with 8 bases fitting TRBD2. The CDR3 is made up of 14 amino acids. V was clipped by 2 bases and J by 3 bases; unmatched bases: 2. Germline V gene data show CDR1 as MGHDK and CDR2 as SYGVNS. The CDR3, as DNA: TGTGCCAGCAGTGAAGCGGGGGGAAAAGAGACCCAGTACTTC. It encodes CASSEAGGKETQYF.

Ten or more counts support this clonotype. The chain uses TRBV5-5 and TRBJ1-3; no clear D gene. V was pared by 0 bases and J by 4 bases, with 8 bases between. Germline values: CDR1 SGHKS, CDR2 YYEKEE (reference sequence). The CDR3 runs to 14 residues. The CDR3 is CASSLDRRGNTIYF. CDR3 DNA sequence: TGTGCCAGCAGCTTGGACAGAAGGGGAAACACCATATATTTT. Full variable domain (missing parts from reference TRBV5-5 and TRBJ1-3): DAGVTQSPTHLIKTRGQQVTLRCSPISGHKSVSWYQQVLGQGPQFIFQYYEKEERGRGNFPDRFSARQFPNYSSELNVNALLLGDSALYLCASSLDRRGNTIYFGEGSWLTVV.

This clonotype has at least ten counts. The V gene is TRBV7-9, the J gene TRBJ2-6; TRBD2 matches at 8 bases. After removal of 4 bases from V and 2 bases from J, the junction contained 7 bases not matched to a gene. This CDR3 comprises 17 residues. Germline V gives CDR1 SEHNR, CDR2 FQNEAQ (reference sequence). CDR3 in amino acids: CASSYSGTPAGANVLTF. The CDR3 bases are TGTGCCAGCAGCTATAGCGGGACACCGGCTGGGGCCAACGTCCTGACTTTC. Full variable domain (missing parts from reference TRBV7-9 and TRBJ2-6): DTGVSQNPRHKITKRGQNVTFRCDPISEHNRLYWYRQTLGQGPEFLTYFQNEAQLEKSRLLSDRFSAERPKGSFSTLEIQRTEQGDSAMYLCASSYSGTPAGANVLTFGAGSRLTVL.

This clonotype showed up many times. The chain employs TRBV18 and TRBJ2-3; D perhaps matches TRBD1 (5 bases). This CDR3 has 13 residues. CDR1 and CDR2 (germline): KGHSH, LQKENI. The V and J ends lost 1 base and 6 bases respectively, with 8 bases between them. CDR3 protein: CASSPLGRDTQYF. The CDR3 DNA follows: TGTGCCAGCTCACCACTGGGGCGGGATACGCAGTATTTT.

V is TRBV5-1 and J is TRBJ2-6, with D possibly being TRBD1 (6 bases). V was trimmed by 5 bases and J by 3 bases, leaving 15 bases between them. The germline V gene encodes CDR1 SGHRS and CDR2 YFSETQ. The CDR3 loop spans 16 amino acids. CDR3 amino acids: CASRGHGNRGANVLTF. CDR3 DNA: TGCGCCAGCAGGGGACATGGGAACCGTGGGGCCAACGTCCTGACTTTC.